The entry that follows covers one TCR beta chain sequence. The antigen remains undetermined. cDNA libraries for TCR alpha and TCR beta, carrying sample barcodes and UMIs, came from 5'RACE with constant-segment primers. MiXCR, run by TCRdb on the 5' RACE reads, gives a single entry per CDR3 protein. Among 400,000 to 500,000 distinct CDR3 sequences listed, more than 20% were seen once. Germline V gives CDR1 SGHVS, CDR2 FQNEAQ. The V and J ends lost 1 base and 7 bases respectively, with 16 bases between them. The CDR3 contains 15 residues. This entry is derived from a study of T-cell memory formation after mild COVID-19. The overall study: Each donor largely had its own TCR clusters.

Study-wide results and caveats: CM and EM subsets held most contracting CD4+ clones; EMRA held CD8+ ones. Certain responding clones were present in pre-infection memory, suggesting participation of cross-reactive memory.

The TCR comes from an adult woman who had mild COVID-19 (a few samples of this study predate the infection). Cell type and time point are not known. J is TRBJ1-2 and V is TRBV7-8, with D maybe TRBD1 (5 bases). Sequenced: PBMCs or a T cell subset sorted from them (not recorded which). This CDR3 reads CASSLGASGGGGYTF. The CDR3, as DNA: TGTGCCAGCAGCTTAGGAGCGTCCGGGGGAGGTGGCTACACCTTC.